This TCR beta chain was identified in a study of cytomegalovirus exposure and HLA in healthy donors. Regarding the study as a whole: Rarity held for most TCR sequences, but there were some public TCRs that occurred in many donors. Previously analyzed data showed that most TCR beta V segments were productive at a frequency of about 87% or about 30%.

Healthy bone marrow donors formed the donor group. Each donor was nominally healthy when sampled (though unrecorded immune exposures were likely). This clone was counted once. Its antigen is not known. It was with 60 Vbeta and 13 Jbeta primers that the PCR ran. Method: immunoSEQ multiplex PCR; TCRdb's copy keeps in-frame clones and lacks some. The data hold roughly 120,000 clones, with 73% observed a single time. The CDR3 sequence is 13 residues long. Germline V gives CDR1 MDHEN, CDR2 SYDVKM. The V end was cut by 6 bases, the J end by 3 bases, with 9 bases between. Sequencing used PBMCs. The rearrangement uses TRBV28 and TRBJ1-5; tentatively, D is TRBD1 (5 bases). The sequence derives from a man in his 60s in good health and CMV-seropositive. CDR3 residues: CASRRQHNQPQHF. DNA of the CDR3: TGTGCCAGCAGGCGACAGCACAATCAGCCCCAGCATTTT.